Presented here are 23 T cell receptor beta chains from one specimen sequenced in a study of T cells after posttransplantation cyclophosphamide. Sequencing used immunoSEQ multiplex PCR; TCRdb keeps in-frame clones, though not all of them. This sample shows 30,000 to 35,000 clones and no singletons; roughly 6.7% rests with the ten largest. Sequencing input: PBMCs. These receptors were taken from a woman in her fifties or sixties in good health and a related stem cell transplant donor.

In this sample, this clone turned up a few times. The chain has TRBV18 and TRBJ1-2; unclear D gene. The V and J ends lost 3 bases and 4 bases respectively, with 12 bases between them. The CDR3 is 14 amino acids. Looked up from germline, CDR1 is KGHSH and CDR2 is LQKENI. The CDR3 nucleotides read TGTGCCAGCTCACCTGAAAAGGTTCCCTATGGCTACACCTTC. Translation: CASSPEKVPYGYTF.

In this sample, this clone turned up many times. The chain couples TRBV6-1 to TRBJ2-7; tentatively, D is TRBD1 (7 bases). Germline V gene sequence: CDR1 MNHNS, CDR2 SASEGT. Deletions cut 5 bases from V and 2 bases from J, with 16 bases between. CDR3 size: 15 residues. The chain's CDR3 is CASSPRGRGAYEQYF. The CDR3 DNA reads as TGTGCCAGCAGTCCGAGGGGGCGGGGAGCCTACGAGCAGTACTTC.

This clone has at least ten counts. The chain links TRBV15 to TRBJ2-1; 10 nucleotides agree with TRBD2. Trimming removed 3 bases from V and 5 bases from J; junction bases left unmatched: 4. CDR3 length: 15 residues. Germline loops: CDR1 LNHNV, CDR2 YYDKDF (reference sequence). CDR3 sequence reads: CATSSRTSGHNEQFF. CDR3 in DNA: TGTGCCACCAGCAGTCGGACTAGCGGACACAATGAGCAGTTCTTC.

This clone was recorded a few times. This chain uses TRBV4-1 with TRBJ2-1; maybe TRBD2 (7 bases). Trimming cost V 5 bases and J 0 bases, with 17 bases left between them. CDR3 size: 17 residues. Germline V gene data show CDR1 as MGHRA and CDR2 as YSYEKL. This chain's CDR3 is CASSRGGASISYNEQFF. The CDR3 nucleotides read TGCGCCAGCAGCAGGGGGGGGGCAAGTATCTCCTACAATGAGCAGTTCTTC.

This clone was counted only a few times. V is TRBV6-6 and J is TRBJ1-2; a possible D gene is TRBD1 (6 bases). This CDR3 has 12 residues. V gave up 6 bases and J gave up 6 bases, with 11 bases separating them. CDR1 and CDR2 (germline): MNHNY, SVGAGI (reference sequence). The CDR3 region is CASRPPGDGYTF. The CDR3 nucleotides are TGTGCCAGCAGGCCCCCAGGGGATGGCTACACCTTC.

This clone occurred many times. V usage is TRBV6-2 or TRBV6-3 and J usage is TRBJ2-7; D might be TRBD2 (6 bases). V lost 6 bases to trimming and J lost 5 bases, with 14 bases between them. The CDR3 sequence is 13 residues long. Germline V gives CDR1 MNHEY, CDR2 SVGEGT. This chain's CDR3 is CASRKTSNHEQYF. DNA of the CDR3: TGTGCCAGCAGAAAGACTAGTAACCACGAGCAGTACTTC.

The table lists this clone with many counts. The genes are TRBV28 and TRBJ1-2; D ambiguous. The CDR3 consists of 13 residues. The germline V gene encodes CDR1 MDHEN and CDR2 SYDVKM. V lost 3 bases and J 6 bases, leaving 11 bases between the germline ends. Written as DNA, the CDR3 is TGTGCCAGCAGTTTTCCCCACAGTAATGGCTACACCTTC. As protein: CASSFPHSNGYTF.

This clone has ten or more counts. The chain is built from TRBV28 and TRBJ2-7; 9 nucleotides match TRBD2. The length of the CDR3 is 15 residues. From germline, CDR1 is MDHEN and CDR2 SYDVKM. The V gene end was trimmed by 2 bases and the J gene end by 3 bases; junction bases not matched to a gene: 5. The CDR3 region has the DNA TGTGCCAGCAGTTTAATTCCTAGCGGGAACTACGAGCAGTACTTC. The encoded protein is CASSLIPSGNYEQYF.

In this sample, this clone turned up many times. The V and J genes are TRBV7-8 and TRBJ2-7; 13 nucleotides align to TRBD2. CDR3 length: 15 amino acids. From germline, CDR1 is SGHVS and CDR2 FQNEAQ. Losses at the gene ends were 4 bases for V and 0 bases for J; bases not matched to a gene: 0. CDR3 DNA sequence: TGTGCCAGCAGCTGGACTAGCGGGAGCTCCTACGAGCAGTACTTC. Protein sequence: CASSWTSGSSYEQYF.

Many counts were recorded for this clone. This chain joins TRBV7-9 and TRBJ1-4; 9 bases fit TRBD1. Looked up from germline, CDR1 is SEHNR and CDR2 is FQNEAQ (reference sequence). V was clipped by 2 bases and J by 9 bases; unmatched bases: 7. CDR3 size: 15 residues. CDR3 sequence (DNA): TGTGCCAGCAGCTTAAGGAGGGGACAGGGTCAAAAACTGTTTTTT. Residues: CASSLRRGQGQKLFF. Variable domain in full (rest from reference TRBV7-9 and TRBJ1-4): DTGVSQNPRHKITKRGQNVTFRCDPISEHNRLYWYRQTLGQGPEFLTYFQNEAQLEKSRLLSDRFSAERPKGSFSTLEIQRTEQGDSAMYLCASSLRRGQGQKLFFGSGTQLSVL.

This clone was detected ten times or more. This sequence joins TRBV6-2 or TRBV6-3 and TRBJ2-3; a weak D match, TRBD2 (5 bases). Germline V gene sequence: CDR1 MNHEY, CDR2 SVGEGT. V was cut by 5 bases and J by 6 bases, with 21 bases left in between. The CDR3 is made up of 16 amino acids. The CDR3 is CASSRSGLRSSDTQYF. CDR3 nucleotides: TGTGCCAGCAGTCGCTCCGGACTCCGCTCCTCGGATACGCAGTATTTT.

This clone came up many times. This chain joins TRBV4-2 and TRBJ2-7; D possibly corresponds to TRBD1 (5 bases). Germline lookup yields CDR1 LGHNA and CDR2 YNFKEQ. CDR3 size: 16 residues. V dropped 1 base and J dropped 0 bases, with 13 bases sitting between them. CDR3 bases: TGTGCCAGCAGCCAAGGTTACAGGACATACTCCTACGAGCAGTACTTC. Translating gives CASSQGYRTYSYEQYF.

This clone was recorded at least ten times. For the CDR3, the DNA is TGTGCCAGCAGCTTAGGTCTAGATAGCTCCTACAATGAGCAGTTCTTC. Amino acid sequence: CASSLGLDSSYNEQFF. The chain carries TRBV11-2 and TRBJ2-1; unclear D gene. V dropped 1 base and J dropped 0 bases, with 10 bases sitting between them. Germline V gene data show CDR1 as SGHAT and CDR2 as FQNNGV. This CDR3 has 16 amino acids.

This clone was seen at least ten times. The V gene is TRBV7-6, the J gene TRBJ2-5; 8 bases fit TRBD1. The length of the CDR3 is 14 residues. Trimming at V came to 5 bases and at J to 5 bases, leaving 7 bases not matched to a gene. Germline V gene sequence: CDR1 SGHVS, CDR2 FNYEAQ. The CDR3, as DNA: TGTGCCAGCAGCATCAGGGGGCAATGGGAGACCCAGTACTTC. It codes for CASSIRGQWETQYF.

At least ten counts were recorded for this clone. V and J are TRBV2 and TRBJ1-1, with TRBD1 matching over 8 bases. Germline-derived CDR1 and CDR2 are SNHLY and FYNNEI. The CDR3 is 13 amino acids. V lost 8 bases and J lost 3; bases outside the gene matches: 5. The CDR3 DNA reads TGTGCCAGCGGACAGGGTGTTTACACTGAAGCTTTCTTT. This sequence encodes CASGQGVYTEAFF.

This clone was counted ten times or more. This chain joins TRBV7-3 and TRBJ2-3, with 15 bases identical to TRBD2. V shed 5 bases, J shed 2 bases, and the junction held 5 bases outside the gene matches. The CDR3 consists of 17 residues. Germline V gives CDR1 SGHTA, CDR2 FQGTGA. The CDR3 region is CASSPGLAGGTTDTQYF. CDR3 nucleotide sequence: TGTGCCAGCAGCCCCGGACTAGCGGGAGGGACCACAGATACGCAGTATTTT.

This clone was picked up a small number of times. The rearrangement links TRBV29-1 to TRBJ2-7; TRBD1 aligns across 12 bases. Trimming removed 5 bases from V and 8 bases from J; junction bases left unmatched: 10. CDR1 and CDR2 (germline): SQVTM, ANQGSEA. The CDR3 runs to 14 residues. The CDR3 DNA reads as TGCAGCGTTACCGGGACAGGGGGCTCGTACCAGCAGTACTTC. Protein sequence: CSVTGTGGSYQQYF.

The sample holds many counts of this clone. The gene calls are TRBV18 and TRBJ2-7; 8 bases fit TRBD1. Germline CDR1 is KGHSH and CDR2 is LQKENI. The CDR3 loop spans 17 amino acids. Losses at the gene ends were 5 bases for V and 0 bases for J; bases not matched to a gene: 12. CDR3: CASSSLSAQGASYEQYF. The DNA of the CDR3 is TGTGCCAGCTCATCCCTATCCGCCCAGGGGGCCTCCTACGAGCAGTACTTC.

The chain is built from TRBV12-3 or TRBV12-4 and TRBJ2-6; no firm D call. The CDR3 consists of 13 residues. The ends were cut back, 5 bases at V and 4 bases at J, with 6 bases in the middle. The CDR3 nucleotides are TGTGCCAGCAGTCTTTTGGGGGCCAACGTCCTGACTTTC. This codes for CASSLLGANVLTF.

This clone has just a few counts. V usage is TRBV12-3 or TRBV12-4 and J usage is TRBJ1-1, with D possibly matching TRBD1 (6 bases). The CDR3 has 13 residues. V was shortened by 6 bases and J by 5 bases, with 13 bases between the two germline ends. The CDR3 protein is CASRSGVWTEAFF. DNA for the CDR3: TGTGCCAGCAGATCAGGGGTGTGGACTGAAGCTTTCTTT.

In its sample, this clone was seen many times. The chain joins TRBV12-3 or TRBV12-4 to TRBJ2-7; 7 nucleotides line up with TRBD1. CDR3 length: 15 amino acids. Losses at the gene ends were 4 bases for V and 1 base for J; bases not matched to a gene: 7. The CDR3 sequence is CASSYRPGGSYEQYF. The DNA for the CDR3 is TGTGCCAGCAGTTACAGGCCAGGGGGATCCTACGAGCAGTACTTC.

There are many counts of this clone. V gene TRBV6-1 combines with J gene TRBJ1-5, with 7 bases identical to TRBD1. The CDR3 sequence is 13 residues long. Trimming took 6 bases from V and 5 from J; bases not matched to a gene: 4. Per germline, CDR1 MNHNS and CDR2 SASEGT. The CDR3 loop is CASRGQEYQPQHF. As DNA, the CDR3 is TGTGCCAGCAGAGGACAGGAGTATCAGCCCCAGCATTTT.

This clone was observed many times. CDR3 loop: CASVRGETRLYNEQFF. The CDR3 DNA follows: TGTGCCAGCGTCCGGGGGGAGACCCGGCTTTACAATGAGCAGTTCTTC. The genes are TRBV6-4 and TRBJ2-1, with TRBD2 matching 7 bases. The CDR3 runs 16 residues. CDR1 MRHNA and CDR2 SNTAGT come from the germline V gene. With V trimmed by 8 bases and J by 4 bases, 14 bases remained unmatched.